The clone carrying this T cell receptor beta chain was seen once. The antigen remains unidentified. The data are from a study of memory CD4+ T cells and cytomegalovirus serostatus. Overall study: This sample comes from healthy Belgian adults, about 10 CMV seropositive, 24 seronegative. General study findings and limits: Of 150 to 200 reported CMV TCRbeta sequences, 67 were found in memory CD4+ repertoires. Suggested: most of the CMV-linked TCR signature lies in CD4+ memory cells.

Single viable CD3+CD4+CD8-CD45RO+ cells were sorted as the memory CD4+ T cells. Serum IgG to CMV pp150, pp28, p38 and p52 defined serostatus. Sequenced by immunoSEQ multiplex PCR; TCRdb stores in-frame clones only, minus some. The sample carries tens of thousands of clones, roughly 82% recorded once. V was shortened by 5 bases and J by 2 bases, with 3 bases between the two germline ends. Germline CDR1 is MNHNY and CDR2 is SVGAGI (reference sequence). The CDR3 loop spans 11 amino acids. This receptor was obtained from an adult in good health and CMV-seronegative. The sequenced sample was memory CD4+ T cells from blood. The chain combines TRBV6-6 with TRBJ2-5; D ambiguous. CDR3 sequence: CASSGQETQYF. The DNA for the CDR3 is TGTGCCAGCAGTGGGCAAGAGACCCAGTACTTC.